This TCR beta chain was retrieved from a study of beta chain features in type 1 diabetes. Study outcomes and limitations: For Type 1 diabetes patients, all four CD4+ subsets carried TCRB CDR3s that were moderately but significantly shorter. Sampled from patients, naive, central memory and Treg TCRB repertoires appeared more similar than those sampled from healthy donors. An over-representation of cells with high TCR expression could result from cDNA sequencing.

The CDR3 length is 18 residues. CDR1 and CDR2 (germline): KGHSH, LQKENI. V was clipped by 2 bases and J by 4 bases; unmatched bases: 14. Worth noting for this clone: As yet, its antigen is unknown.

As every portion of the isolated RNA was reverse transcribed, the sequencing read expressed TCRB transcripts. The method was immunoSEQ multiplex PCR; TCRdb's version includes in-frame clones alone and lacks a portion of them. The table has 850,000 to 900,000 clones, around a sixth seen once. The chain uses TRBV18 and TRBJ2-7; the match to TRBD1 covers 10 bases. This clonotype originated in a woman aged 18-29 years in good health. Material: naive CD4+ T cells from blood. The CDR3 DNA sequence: TGTGCCAGCTCACCAAGGCTGGTACGGGACAGGGGTCAGTACGAGCAGTACTTC. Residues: CASSPRLVRDRGQYEQYF.